This TCR beta chain was retrieved from a study of PD-L1 blockade in urothelial cancer. Whole-study context: Blood was evaluated 3 weeks (second dose) and 6 weeks after therapy began.

The ends were cut back, 5 bases at V and 8 bases at J, with 13 bases in the middle. The germline CDR1 and CDR2 sequences are SGHDT and YYEEEE. The CDR3 is made up of 12 amino acids. This clone was counted once. Described time point: peripheral blood 6 weeks after treatment start. The patients had locally advanced or metastatic urothelial carcinoma. The assay was immunoSEQ multiplex PCR, and TCRdb's table has in-frame clones only and misses some. This table has 20,000 to 25,000 clones, around nine tenths appearing once. This receptor was taken from a woman between 55 and 75 years old with urothelial cancer. The genes are TRBV5-6 and TRBJ1-2, with D hard to call. The sample here was PBMCs, taken around atezolizumab (anti-PD-L1) treatment. DNA of the CDR3: TGTGCCAGCAGTGTGACTCCGGCGGGCTACACCTTC. Protein: CASSVTPAGYTF.